This entry concerns a single T cell receptor (beta chain). The sample is drawn from a study of cytotoxic CD8 clonotypes in ibrutinib-treated CLL. Using immunoSEQ multiplex PCR, the repertoire was profiled, and TCRdb retains in-frame clones only, with some absent. The sample records around 160,000 clones, roughly 80% being singletons. Trimming left V 4 bases short and J 5 bases short, with 13 bases between. This CDR3 has 14 residues. Germline values: CDR1 SGDLS, CDR2 YYNGEE. Source: PBMCs, taken after 12 months of ibrutinib treatment. The receptor comes from a human donor with chronic lymphocytic leukemia. The chain has TRBV9 and TRBJ1-3, with D possibly TRBD1 on 5 matching bases. This chain's CDR3 is CASSSGTNRNTIYF. In nucleotides, the CDR3 is TGTGCCAGCAGCTCCGGGACGAATCGAAACACCATATATTTT.